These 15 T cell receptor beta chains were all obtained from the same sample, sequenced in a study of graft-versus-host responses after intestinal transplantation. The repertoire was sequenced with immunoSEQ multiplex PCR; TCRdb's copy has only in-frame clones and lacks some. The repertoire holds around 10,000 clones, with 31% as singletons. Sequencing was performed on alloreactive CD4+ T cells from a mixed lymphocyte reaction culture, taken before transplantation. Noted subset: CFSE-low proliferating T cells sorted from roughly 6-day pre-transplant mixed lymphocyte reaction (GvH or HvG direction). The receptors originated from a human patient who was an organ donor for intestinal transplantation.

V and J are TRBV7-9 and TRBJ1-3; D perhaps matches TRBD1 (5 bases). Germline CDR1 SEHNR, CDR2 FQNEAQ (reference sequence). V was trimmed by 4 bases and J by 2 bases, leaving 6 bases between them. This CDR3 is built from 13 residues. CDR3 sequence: CASSSGTGNTIYF. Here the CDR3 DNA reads TGTGCCAGCAGCTCAGGGACTGGAAACACCATATATTTT.

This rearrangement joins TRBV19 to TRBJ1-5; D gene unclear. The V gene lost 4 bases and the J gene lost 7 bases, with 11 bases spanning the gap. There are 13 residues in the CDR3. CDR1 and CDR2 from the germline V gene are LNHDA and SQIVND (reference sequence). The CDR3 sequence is CASSNGFVQPQHF. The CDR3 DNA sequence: TGTGCCAGTAGTAACGGGTTTGTGCAGCCCCAGCATTTT.

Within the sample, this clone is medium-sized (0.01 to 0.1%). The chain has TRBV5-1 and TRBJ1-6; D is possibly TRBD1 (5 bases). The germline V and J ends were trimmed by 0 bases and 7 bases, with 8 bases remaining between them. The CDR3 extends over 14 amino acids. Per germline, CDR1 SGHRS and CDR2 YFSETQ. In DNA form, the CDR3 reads TGCGCCAGCAGCTTGGCGCAGGGCAATTCACCCCTCCACTTT. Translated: CASSLAQGNSPLHF.

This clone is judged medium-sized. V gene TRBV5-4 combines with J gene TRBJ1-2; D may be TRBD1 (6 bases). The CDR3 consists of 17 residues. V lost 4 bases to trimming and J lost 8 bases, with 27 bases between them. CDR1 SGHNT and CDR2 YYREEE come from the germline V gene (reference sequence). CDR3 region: CASSHFRDTTNPRGYTF. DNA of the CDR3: TGTGCCAGCAGCCACTTCCGGGACACGACCAACCCAAGAGGCTACACCTTC.

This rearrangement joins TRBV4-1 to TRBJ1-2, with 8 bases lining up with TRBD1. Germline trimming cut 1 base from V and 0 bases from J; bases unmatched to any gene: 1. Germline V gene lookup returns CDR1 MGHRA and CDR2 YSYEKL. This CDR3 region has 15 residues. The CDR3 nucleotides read TGCGCCAGCAGCCAAGGGGGACAGGCTAACTATGGCTACACCTTC. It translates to CASSQGGQANYGYTF.

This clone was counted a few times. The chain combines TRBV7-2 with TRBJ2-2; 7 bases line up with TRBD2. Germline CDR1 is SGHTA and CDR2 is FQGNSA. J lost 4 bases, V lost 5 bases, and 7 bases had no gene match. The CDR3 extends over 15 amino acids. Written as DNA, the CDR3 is TGTGCCAGCAGCCCGAGGGGACTAACCACCGGGGAGCTGTTTTTT. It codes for CASSPRGLTTGELFF. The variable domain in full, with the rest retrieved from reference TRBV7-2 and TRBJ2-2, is GAGVSQSPSNKVTEKGKDVELRCDPISGHTALYWYRQSLGQGLEFLIYFQGNSAPDKSGLPSDRFSAERTGGSVSTLTIQRTQQEDSAVYLCASSPRGLTTGELFFGEGSRLTVL.

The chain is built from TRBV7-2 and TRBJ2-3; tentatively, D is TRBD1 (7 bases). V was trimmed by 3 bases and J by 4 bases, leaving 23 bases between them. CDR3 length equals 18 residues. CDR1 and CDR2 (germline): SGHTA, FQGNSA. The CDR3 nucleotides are TGTGCCAGCAGCTTTTCAGGGGGGCGGAGGTTTTACCCAGATACGCAGTATTTT. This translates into CASSFSGGRRFYPDTQYF.

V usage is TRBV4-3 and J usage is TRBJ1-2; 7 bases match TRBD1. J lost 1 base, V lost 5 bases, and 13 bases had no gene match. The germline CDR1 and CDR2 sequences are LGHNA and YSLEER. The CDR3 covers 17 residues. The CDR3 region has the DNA TGCGCCAGCAGCGAAACCCATGGGGGGACAGATAACTATGGCTACACCTTC. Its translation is CASSETHGGTDNYGYTF.

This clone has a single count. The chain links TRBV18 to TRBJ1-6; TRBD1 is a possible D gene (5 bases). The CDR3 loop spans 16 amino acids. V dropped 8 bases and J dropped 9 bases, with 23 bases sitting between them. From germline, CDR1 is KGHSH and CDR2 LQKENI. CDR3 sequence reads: CASPRRRGEGLSPLHF. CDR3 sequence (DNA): TGTGCCAGCCCACGGAGAAGAGGGGAGGGCCTTTCACCCCTCCACTTT.

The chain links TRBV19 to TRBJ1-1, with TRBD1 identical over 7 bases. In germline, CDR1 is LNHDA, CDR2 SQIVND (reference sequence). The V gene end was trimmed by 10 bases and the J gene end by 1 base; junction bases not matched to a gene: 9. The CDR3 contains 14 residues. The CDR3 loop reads CATRRDSKNTEAFF. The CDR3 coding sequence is TGTGCCACCCGTCGGGACAGCAAGAACACTGAAGCTTTCTTT.

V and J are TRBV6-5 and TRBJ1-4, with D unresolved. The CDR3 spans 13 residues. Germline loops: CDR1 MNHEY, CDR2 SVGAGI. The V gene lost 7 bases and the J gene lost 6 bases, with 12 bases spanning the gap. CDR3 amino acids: CASMGPWDEKLFF. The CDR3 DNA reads TGTGCCAGCATGGGCCCCTGGGATGAAAAACTGTTTTTT.

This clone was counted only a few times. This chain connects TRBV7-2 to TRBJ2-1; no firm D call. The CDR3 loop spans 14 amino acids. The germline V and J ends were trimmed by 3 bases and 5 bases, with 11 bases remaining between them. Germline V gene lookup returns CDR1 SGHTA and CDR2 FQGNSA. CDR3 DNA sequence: TGTGCCAGCAGCTTGTTTCTAGGAAACAATGAGCAGTTCTTC. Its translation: CASSLFLGNNEQFF.

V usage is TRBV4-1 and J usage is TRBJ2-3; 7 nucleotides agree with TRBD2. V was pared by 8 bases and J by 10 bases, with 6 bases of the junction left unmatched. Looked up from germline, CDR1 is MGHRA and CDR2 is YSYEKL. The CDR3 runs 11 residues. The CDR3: CASRGVGAQYF. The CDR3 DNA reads TGCGCCAGCCGGGGGGTGGGTGCGCAGTATTTT.

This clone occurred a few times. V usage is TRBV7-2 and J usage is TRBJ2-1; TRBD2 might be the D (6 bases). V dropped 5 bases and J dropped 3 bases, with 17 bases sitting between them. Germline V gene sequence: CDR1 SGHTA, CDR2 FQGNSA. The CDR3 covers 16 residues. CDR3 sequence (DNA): TGTGCCAGCAGCCCAAGAGGTCGGGGGAACTACAATGAGCAGTTCTTC. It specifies CASSPRGRGNYNEQFF.

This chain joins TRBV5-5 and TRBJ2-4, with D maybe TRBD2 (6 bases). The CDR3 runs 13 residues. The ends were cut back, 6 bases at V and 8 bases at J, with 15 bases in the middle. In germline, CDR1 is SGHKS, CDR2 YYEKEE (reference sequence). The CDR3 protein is CASKRGPGDIQYF. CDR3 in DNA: TGTGCCAGCAAAAGGGGACCGGGGGACATTCAGTACTTC.